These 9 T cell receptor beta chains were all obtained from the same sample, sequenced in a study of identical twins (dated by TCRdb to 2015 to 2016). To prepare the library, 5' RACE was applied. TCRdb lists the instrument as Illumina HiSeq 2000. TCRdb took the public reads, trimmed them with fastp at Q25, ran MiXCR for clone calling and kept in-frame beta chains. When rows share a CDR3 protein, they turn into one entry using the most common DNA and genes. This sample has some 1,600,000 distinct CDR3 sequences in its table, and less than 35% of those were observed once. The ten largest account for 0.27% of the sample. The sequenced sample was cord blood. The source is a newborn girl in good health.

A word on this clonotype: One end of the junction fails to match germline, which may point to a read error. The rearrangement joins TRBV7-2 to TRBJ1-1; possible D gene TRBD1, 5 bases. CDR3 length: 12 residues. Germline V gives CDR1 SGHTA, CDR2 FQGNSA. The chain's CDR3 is CAGSLAGTEAFF. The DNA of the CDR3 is TGTGCCGGCAGCTTAGCAGGGACTGAAGCTTTCTTT.

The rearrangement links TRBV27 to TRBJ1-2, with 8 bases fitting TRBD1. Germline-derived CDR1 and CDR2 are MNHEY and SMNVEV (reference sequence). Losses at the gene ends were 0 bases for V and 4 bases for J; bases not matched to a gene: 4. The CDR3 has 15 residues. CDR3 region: CASSLSDRAPYGYTF. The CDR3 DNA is TGTGCCAGCAGTTTATCGGACAGGGCCCCCTATGGCTACACCTTC.

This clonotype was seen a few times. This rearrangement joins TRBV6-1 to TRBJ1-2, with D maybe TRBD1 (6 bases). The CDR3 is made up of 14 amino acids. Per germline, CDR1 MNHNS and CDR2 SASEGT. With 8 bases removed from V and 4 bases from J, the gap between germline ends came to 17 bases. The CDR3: CASLEGGPVYGYTF. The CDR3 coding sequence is TGTGCCAGCCTAGAGGGGGGGCCTGTCTATGGCTACACCTTC.

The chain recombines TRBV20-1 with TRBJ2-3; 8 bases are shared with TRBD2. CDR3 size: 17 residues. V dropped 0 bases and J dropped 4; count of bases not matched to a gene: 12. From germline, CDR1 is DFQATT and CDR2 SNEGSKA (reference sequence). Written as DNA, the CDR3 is TGCAGTGCTAGAGACCTCCTTGGCGGGAGGAGAGCAGATACGCAGTATTTT. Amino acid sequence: CSARDLLGGRRADTQYF.

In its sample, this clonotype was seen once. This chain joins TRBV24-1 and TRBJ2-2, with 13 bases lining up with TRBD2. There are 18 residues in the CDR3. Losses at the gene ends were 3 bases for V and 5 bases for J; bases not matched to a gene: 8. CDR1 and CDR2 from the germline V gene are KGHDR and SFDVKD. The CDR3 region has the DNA TGTGCCACCAGTGATCAACAGGGACTAGCGGGGTGGACCGGGGAGCTGTTTTTT. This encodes CATSDQQGLAGWTGELFF.

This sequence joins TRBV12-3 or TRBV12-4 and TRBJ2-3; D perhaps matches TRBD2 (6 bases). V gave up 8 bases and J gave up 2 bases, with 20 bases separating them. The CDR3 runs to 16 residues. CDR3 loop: CASRLIADLDTDTQYF. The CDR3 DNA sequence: TGTGCCAGCCGATTAATAGCGGATCTAGACACAGATACGCAGTATTTT.

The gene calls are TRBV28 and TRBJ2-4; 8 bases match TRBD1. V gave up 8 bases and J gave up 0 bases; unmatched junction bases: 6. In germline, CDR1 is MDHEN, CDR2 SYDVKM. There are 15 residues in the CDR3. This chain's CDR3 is CASRLRGRAKNIQYF. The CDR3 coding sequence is TGTGCCAGCCGGCTCAGGGGGCGAGCCAAAAACATTCAGTACTTC.

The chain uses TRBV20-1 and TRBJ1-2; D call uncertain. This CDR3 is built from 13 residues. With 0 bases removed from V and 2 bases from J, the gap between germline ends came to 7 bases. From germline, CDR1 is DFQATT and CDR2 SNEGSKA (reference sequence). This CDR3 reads CSARDRNNYGYTF. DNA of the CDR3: TGCAGTGCTAGAGATCGGAACAACTATGGCTACACCTTC.

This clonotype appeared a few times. CDR3 sequence: CASSAGQGYSYNEQFF. CDR3 nucleotide sequence: TGTGCCAGCAGCGCGGGACAGGGGTATTCCTACAATGAGCAGTTCTTC. The genes are TRBV11-1 and TRBJ2-1, with 10 bases matching TRBD1. The CDR3 extends over 16 amino acids. In germline, CDR1 is SGHAT, CDR2 FQDESV (reference sequence). V lost 5 bases to trimming and J lost 1 base; unmatched junction nucleotides: 5.